The clone carrying this T cell receptor beta chain occurred once. The source of the sample is a study of cytomegalovirus exposure and HLA in healthy donors. The trim removed 5 bases at V and 0 bases at J, leaving 7 bases unmatched. This CDR3 spans 15 amino acids. The germline CDR1 and CDR2 sequences are KGHSH and LQKENI. PCR primers comprised 60 Vbeta and 13 Jbeta primers. The repertoire was sequenced with immunoSEQ multiplex PCR; TCRdb's copy has only in-frame clones and lacks some. The table includes roughly 100,000 clones, about an eighth detected once. The chain is built from TRBV18 and TRBJ2-7, with 7 nucleotides matching TRBD2. Sequencing used PBMCs. The source of this sequence is a man aged 40-49 years in good health and CMV-seropositive. CDR3 nucleotide sequence: TGTGCCAGCTCATCCGGGCGGGGGAACTCCTACGAGCAGTACTTC. Translated: CASSSGRGNSYEQYF.